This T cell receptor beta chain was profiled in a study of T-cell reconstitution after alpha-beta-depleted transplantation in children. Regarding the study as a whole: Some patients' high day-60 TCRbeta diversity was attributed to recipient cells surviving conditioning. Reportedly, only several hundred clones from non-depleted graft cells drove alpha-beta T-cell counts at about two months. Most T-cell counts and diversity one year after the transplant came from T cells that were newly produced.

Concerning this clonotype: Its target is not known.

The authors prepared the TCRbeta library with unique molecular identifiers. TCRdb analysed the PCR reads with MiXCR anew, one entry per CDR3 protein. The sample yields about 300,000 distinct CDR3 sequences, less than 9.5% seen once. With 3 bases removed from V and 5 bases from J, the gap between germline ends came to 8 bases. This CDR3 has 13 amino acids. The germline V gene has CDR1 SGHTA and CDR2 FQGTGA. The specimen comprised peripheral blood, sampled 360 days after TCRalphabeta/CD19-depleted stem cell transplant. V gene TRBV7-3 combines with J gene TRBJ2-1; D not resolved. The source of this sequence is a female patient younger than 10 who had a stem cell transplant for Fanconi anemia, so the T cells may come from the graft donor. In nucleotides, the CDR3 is TGTGCCAGCAGCTTCCAGGCCAACAATGAGCAGTTCTTC. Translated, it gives CASSFQANNEQFF.